These 20 T cell receptor beta chains originate from one sample sequenced in a study of blood T cell repertoires in COVID-19. Measured with immunoSEQ multiplex PCR; TCRdb has only the in-frame clones, and not every one. This table has approximately 220,000 clones, 65% to 90% appearing once. The specimen was PBMCs or T cells enriched from blood (not recorded which). Receptors originate from a woman between 35 and 50 years old with acute COVID-19.

The J gene is TRBJ2-7, the V gene TRBV4-1; TRBD2 matches 10 bases. This CDR3 is built from 15 residues. V dropped 0 bases and J dropped 7; count of bases not matched to a gene: 6. The germline V gene has CDR1 MGHRA and CDR2 YSYEKL. The CDR3 loop reads CASSQDGAGGSEQYF. The CDR3, as DNA: TGCGCCAGCAGCCAAGACGGAGCGGGAGGGTCTGAGCAGTACTTC.

This clone has a single count. V gene TRBV28 combines with J gene TRBJ2-7; 7 positions match TRBD2. Germline trimming cut 8 bases from V and 0 bases from J; bases unmatched to any gene: 10. This CDR3 has 15 residues. Germline CDR1 is MDHEN and CDR2 is SYDVKM. The CDR3 spells CASHNGGGSSYEQYF. CDR3 DNA sequence: TGTGCCAGCCACAACGGTGGCGGGAGCTCCTACGAGCAGTACTTC.

This clone has only one observation. The chain has TRBV6-5 and TRBJ2-7, with unresolved D. The CDR3 covers 10 residues. V lost 10 bases, J lost 0 bases, and 4 bases lay in between. Germline CDR1 MNHEY, CDR2 SVGAGI. CDR3 region: CATGSYEQYF. The CDR3 DNA sequence: TGTGCCACGGGCTCCTACGAGCAGTACTTC.

This rearrangement joins TRBV19 to TRBJ2-6, with 10 bases matching TRBD1. Germline V CDR1 and CDR2: LNHDA, SQIVND (reference sequence). This CDR3 comprises 15 residues. Unmatched junction bases numbered 10, after V lost 7 bases and J lost 10 bases. The chain's CDR3 is CASKSGGTGENVLTF. CDR3 nucleotides: TGTGCCAGTAAAAGTGGGGGGACAGGGGAAAACGTCCTGACTTTC.

The V call is TRBV10-1, the J call TRBJ2-1, with 13 bases identical to TRBD2. J was trimmed by 1 base and V by 5 bases; bases with no gene match: 2. The germline CDR1 and CDR2 sequences are WNHNN and SYGVQD (reference sequence). This CDR3 contains 16 residues. The CDR3 DNA follows: TGCGCCAGCAGTCCGGGACTAGCGGGGTCCTACAATGAGCAGTTCTTC. Protein sequence: CASSPGLAGSYNEQFF.

The CDR3 nucleotides are TGTGCCAGCAGCGTATTAGGTAGCGGAGCCTACAATGAGCAGTTCTTC. Amino acid sequence: CASSVLGSGAYNEQFF. The V and J genes are TRBV9 and TRBJ2-1; TRBD2 is a possible D gene (6 bases). CDR1 and CDR2 (germline): SGDLS, YYNGEE. Trimming took 1 base from V and 2 from J, leaving 13 bases between them. The CDR3 runs 16 residues.

The chain recombines TRBV15 with TRBJ2-5; 7 bases are a match to TRBD1. Germline loops: CDR1 LNHNV, CDR2 YYDKDF (reference sequence). Germline trimming cut 3 bases from V and 5 bases from J; bases unmatched to any gene: 9. This CDR3 region has 15 residues. The CDR3, as DNA: TGTGCCACCAGCAGTCCGGGACAGCGGAGGGAGACCCAGTACTTC. Translating gives CATSSPGQRRETQYF.

This CDR3 reads CASTFTDTQYF. In nucleotides, the CDR3 is TGTGCCAGTACCTTCACAGATACGCAGTATTTT. The chain uses TRBV19 and TRBJ2-3; the D is unclear. With 7 bases removed from V and 2 bases from J, the gap between germline ends came to 4 bases. The CDR3 consists of 11 residues. Germline CDR1 is LNHDA and CDR2 is SQIVND (reference sequence).

This clone was observed a single time. CDR3 sequence reads: CASSLSGGSYNEQFF. The CDR3 region has the DNA TGTGCCAGCAGTTTAAGCGGGGGAAGCTACAATGAGCAGTTCTTC. V is TRBV28 and J is TRBJ2-1; TRBD2 aligns across 8 bases. The germline CDR1 and CDR2 sequences are MDHEN and SYDVKM. With 2 bases clipped from V and 3 bases from J, the junction kept 3 bases outside the gene matches. This CDR3 region has 15 residues.

V and J are TRBV19 and TRBJ1-2; a possible D gene is TRBD1 (5 bases). Germline V lookup: CDR1 LNHDA, CDR2 SQIVND (reference sequence). Trimming pared 6 bases from V and 8 bases from J, leaving 13 bases between. This CDR3 has 12 residues. As DNA, the CDR3 is TGTGCCAGTAGCTTTCAGGGCCGGGGCTACACCTTC. Its protein is CASSFQGRGYTF.

The chain joins TRBV24-1 to TRBJ2-1, with 7 bases aligning to TRBD2. The CDR3 is 17 residues long. CDR1 KGHDR and CDR2 SFDVKD come from the germline V gene. J lost 6 bases, V lost 3 bases, and 13 bases had no gene match. For the CDR3, the DNA is TGTGCCACCAGTGATGCCCCTAAGGGGAGGGTTGGCAATGAGCAGTTCTTC. Its protein product is CATSDAPKGRVGNEQFF.

This clone appeared once. This sequence joins TRBV5-8 and TRBJ2-2; TRBD1 is a possible D gene (5 bases). Germline V gene lookup returns CDR1 SGHTS and CDR2 YDEGEE. The germline V and J ends were trimmed by 4 bases and 0 bases, with 13 bases remaining between them. The CDR3 loop spans 16 amino acids. The CDR3 is CASSPFGHANTGELFF. The DNA of the CDR3 is TGTGCCAGCAGCCCATTTGGACACGCGAACACCGGGGAGCTGTTTTTT.

This clone came up once. The chain uses TRBV9 and TRBJ1-1; 7 bases are a match to TRBD1. The CDR3 contains 14 residues. V trimming: 3 bases; J trimming: 5 bases; junction bases outside the gene matches: 7. Per the germline V gene, CDR1 is SGDLS and CDR2 is YYNGEE. CDR3 region: CASSASGGRTEAFF. CDR3 DNA sequence: TGTGCCAGCAGCGCTTCAGGGGGTCGGACTGAAGCTTTCTTT.

V is TRBV28 and J is TRBJ1-3, with D possibly being TRBD1 (6 bases). This CDR3 is 14 amino acids long. Germline V gives CDR1 MDHEN, CDR2 SYDVKM. V gave up 7 bases and J gave up 4 bases, with 14 bases separating them. CDR3 DNA sequence: TGTGCCAGCACTCCACAGGGCTCCGGAAACACCATATATTTT. It is translated as CASTPQGSGNTIYF. Complete variable domain (other parts from reference TRBV28 and TRBJ1-3): DVKVTQSSRYLVKRTGEKVFLECVQDMDHENMFWYRQDPGLGLRLIYFSYDVKMKEKGDIPEGYSVSREKKERFSLILESASTNQTSMYLCASTPQGSGNTIYFGEGSWLTVV.

J is TRBJ2-5 and V is TRBV5-1; 8 positions agree with TRBD1. The CDR3 runs to 13 residues. The germline V gene encodes CDR1 SGHRS and CDR2 YFSETQ. The V gene end was trimmed by 4 bases and the J gene end by 3 bases; junction bases not matched to a gene: 2. CDR3 in amino acids: CASSTDREETQYF. DNA for the CDR3: TGCGCCAGCAGCACGGACAGGGAAGAGACCCAGTACTTC.

The count of this clone is one. The V gene is TRBV5-1, the J gene TRBJ2-7, with 10 bases identical to TRBD1. Germline V gene sequence: CDR1 SGHRS, CDR2 YFSETQ. V shed 4 bases and J 1 base; nucleotides not matched to a gene: 8. The CDR3 length is 16 residues. This chain's CDR3 is CASSLGLGQGSYEQYF. The CDR3, as DNA: TGCGCCAGCAGCCTGGGGCTGGGACAGGGGTCCTACGAGCAGTACTTC.

This sequence joins TRBV11-3 and TRBJ2-2; 7 nucleotides align to TRBD1. J was trimmed by 0 bases and V by 8 bases; bases with no gene match: 6. This CDR3 is built from 15 residues. CDR1 SGHNT and CDR2 YENEEA come from the germline V gene. As DNA, the CDR3 is TGTGCCAGCGGAACCGGGACAGCGAACACCGGGGAGCTGTTTTTT. This sequence encodes CASGTGTANTGELFF.

The V call is TRBV4-2, the J call TRBJ2-3; 11 positions match TRBD2. The CDR3 extends over 19 amino acids. Germline V gene sequence: CDR1 LGHNA, CDR2 YNFKEQ. With 3 bases clipped from V and 4 bases from J, the junction kept 15 bases outside the gene matches. The CDR3 is CASSHSSGRSNRKADTQYF. The CDR3, as DNA: TGTGCCAGCAGCCACTCTAGCGGGAGGAGTAATAGAAAGGCAGATACGCAGTATTTT.

J is TRBJ1-1 and V is TRBV2, with D possibly being TRBD1 (6 bases). This CDR3 spans 11 amino acids. The germline V gene has CDR1 SNHLY and CDR2 FYNNEI. Trimming left V 9 bases short and J 4 bases short, with 9 bases between. The CDR3 loop reads CARTRGTEAFF. The CDR3 DNA reads as TGTGCCAGAACCAGGGGCACTGAAGCTTTCTTT.

The rearrangement joins TRBV5-6 to TRBJ2-1, with D hard to call. Per the germline V gene, CDR1 is SGHDT and CDR2 is YYEEEE. The CDR3 sequence is 14 residues long. V lost 4 bases to trimming and J lost 6 bases, with 14 bases between them. The CDR3 bases are TGTGCCAGCAGCCAGCGTCGACTTTCCAATGAGCAGTTCTTC. Residues: CASSQRRLSNEQFF.